This entry is about one TCR beta chain. No antigen is known for it. Trimming took off 3 bases at V and 1 base at J, with 12 bases between the two ends. CDR1 is MDHEN and CDR2 is SYDVKM in the germline V gene. CDR3 length: 16 residues. With molecular barcodes, quantitative 5'-RACE was used to make the TCR beta libraries. MiXCR, applied by TCRdb to the 5' RACE reads, yields one record per CDR3 protein. The profile shows around 490,000 distinct CDR3 sequences, over 4% of them singletons. The sample comes from a study of CD8 T cells in ankylosing spondylitis. Study-wide results and limits: Ankylosing spondylitis blood seemed to carry a telltale TCR beta motif made of several highly homologous variants. It was reported that disease-linked clones were significantly enriched in matched ankylosing spondylitis synovial fluid.

V usage is TRBV28 and J usage is TRBJ2-2, with D possibly called TRBD1 or TRBD2 (5 bases each). The sequencing sample was made of blood, either unsorted or a sorted T cell fraction (not recorded which). The clonotype comes from a male donor with ankylosing spondylitis. The CDR3 nucleotides are TGTGCCAGCAGTTTTGGGGGAATCCAGAACACCGGGGAGCTGTTTTTT. Translation: CASSFGGIQNTGELFF.